The T cell receptor (beta chain) described here comes from a study of OX40 agonist ivuxolimab in advanced cancers. With respect to the entire study: Ivuxolimab, which targeted the costimulatory receptor OX40 (CD134), was an agonistic, fully human IgG2 monoclonal antibody. The paper reports the monotherapy dose-escalation portion (N = 52 patients) of the phase I ivuxolimab trial. In the dose-escalation cohort, 82.7% of patients were male, and the mean age was roughly 60 years, with a range of about 20 to 90. Intravenous ivuxolimab was administered to patients every 2 weeks at six dose levels: 0.01, 0.1, 0.3, 1.5, 3 and 10 mg/kg. Three dose-escalation patients achieved partial responses, one with hepatocellular carcinoma and two with cutaneous melanoma. Peripheral TCRbeta sequencing was intended to test whether TCR sequence diversity was altered and clonal T-cell expansion was caused by ivuxolimab. Of the roughly 54 dose-escalation patients, hepatocellular carcinoma was present in about 19, melanoma in some 15, renal cell carcinoma in 9 and head and neck cancer in 9. Prior anti-PD-1, anti-PD-L1 or anti-CTLA-4 therapy was permitted, and about 40% of dose-escalation patients had received checkpoint inhibitors.

Between the V and J ends, shortened by 1 base and 6 bases respectively, the junction contains 13 bases. The CDR3 holds 15 amino acids from the cysteine to the phenylalanine. The kept DNA is CDR3 alone, 45 bases in frame from the first base. As encoded in the germline V gene (reference sequence), CDR1 is MNHEY while CDR2 is SMNVEV. The trial excluded patients who had a history of autoimmune disease or were on systemic immunosuppression. Peripheral blood for TCR sequencing was collected from all dose cohorts at baseline, on cycle 4 day 1, and on cycle 7 day 1. The samples were drawn from a first-in-human, open-label, multicenter phase I dose-escalation trial of ivuxolimab. Adults with locally advanced or metastatic head and neck squamous cell, hepatocellular, melanoma or renal cell carcinoma were enrolled in the trial. Before TCR sequencing, CD4+ T cells and CD8+ T cells from peripheral blood were sorted into separate populations.

To sequence the TCRbeta CDR3 region, genomic DNA was isolated from the sorted cells. The immunoSEQ Assay was used to sequence the TCRbeta CDR3 regions. TCRdb retrieved this table from immuneACCESS and kept in-frame rearrangements only. Not all clones are present; in checked studies, unresolved V genes account for under half, and no reason is known for the remainder. The sample contains 30,000 to 40,000 clones, under 85% of them found a single time. The top ten hold about 14% of the sample. With regard to this clone: The clone's antigen remains unknown. Base-call qualities are not available, and no considerably larger clone is one nucleotide away.

The paper as a whole reports these results and caveats: Antigen specificity was not determined for the clonally expanded peripheral T cells. At doses of 0.1 to 3.0 mg/kg, clonal expansion of both CD4+ and CD8+ blood T cells was observed from baseline to week 6. Low levels of normalized T-cell clonal expansion were also seen in some patients who did not respond. In the 0.1-3.0 mg/kg groups, partial responders had among the lowest normalized peripheral clonal expansion, particularly in CD8+ T cells. After ivuxolimab, expanded clones were on average more numerous among CD8+ T cells than among CD4+ T cells.

The source is an adult with an advanced solid tumor such as melanoma, head and neck, liver or kidney cancer. The sequencing here drew on CD4+ or CD8+ T cells sorted from blood, taken in a trial of the OX40 agonist ivuxolimab. The sequence links TRBV27 to TRBJ1-5; TRBD1 is a weak D gene call, 6 bases matching. The DNA sequence is given as TGTGCCAGCAGTTTATTGGGAGGGGGAGGTCAGCCCCAGCATTTT. It codes for CASSLLGGGGQPQHF.